The rows below give T cell receptor beta chains drawn from one sample of a study of blood T cell repertoires in COVID-19. Produced via immunoSEQ multiplex PCR; TCRdb's table is partial and in-frame only. The data contain tens of thousands of clones, around 90% of them singletons. The sequenced sample consisted of peripheral blood. The receptors here all came from a woman in her fifties or sixties with COVID-19, enrolled during active disease. Both conserved end residues are part of each CDR3. D genes are given only for firm matches. A clone size is listed for some rows: how often the clone was seen (once, few, many), or a class if it is expanded.

clone_size j_call d_call v_call cdr3_aa cdr3_nt
- TRBJ2-7 TRBD2 TRBV7-2 CASSLERGYSYEQYF TGTGCCAGCAGCTTAGAGCGGGGATACTCCTACGAGCAGTACTTC
- TRBJ2-1 TRBD2 TRBV30 CAWSPGTSGANEQFF TGTGCCTGGAGTCCCGGGACTAGCGGGGCGAATGAGCAGTTCTTC
once TRBJ2-1 TRBD1 TRBV4-3 CASSQSRDRVSYNEQFF TGCGCCAGCAGCCAATCGCGGGACAGGGTCTCCTACAATGAGCAGTTCTTC
- TRBJ1-2 TRBD1 TRBV7-9 CASSLAQDRGHGYTF TGTGCCAGCAGCTTAGCCCAGGACAGGGGGCATGGCTACACCTTC
- TRBJ1-4 - TRBV18 CASSQRYWTDEKLFF TGTGCCAGCTCCCAAAGATATTGGACAGATGAAAAACTGTTTTTT
- TRBJ2-7 TRBD2 TRBV10-3 CAISRAGRSYEQYF TGTGCCATCAGCCGAGCGGGGCGCTCCTACGAGCAGTACTTC
- TRBJ2-3 - TRBV12-3/TRBV12-4 CASSSARGDTQYF TGTGCCAGCAGTTCAGCAAGGGGGGATACGCAGTATTTT
- TRBJ2-3 - TRBV4-2 CASSQGSGTDTQYF TGTGCCAGCAGCCAGGGCTCGGGAACAGATACGCAGTATTTT
once TRBJ2-7 TRBD1 TRBV5-1 CASSSDPGQGVYEQYF TGCGCCAGCAGCTCGGATCCGGGACAGGGGGTATACGAGCAGTACTTC
- TRBJ1-3 - TRBV5-6 CASSLYSGNTIYF TGTGCCAGCAGCTTGTATTCTGGAAACACCATATATTTT
- TRBJ2-5 TRBD1 TRBV4-1 CASSQVQGNVETQYF TGCGCCAGCAGCCAGGTACAGGGGAATGTAGAGACCCAGTACTTC
- TRBJ2-1 TRBD2 TRBV27 CASNPGLAGNEQFF TGTGCCAGCAACCCCGGACTAGCCGGCAATGAGCAGTTCTTC
- TRBJ2-1 - TRBV12-3/TRBV12-4 CASSGYNEQFF TGTGCCAGCAGCGGCTACAATGAGCAGTTCTTC
- TRBJ2-6 TRBD1 TRBV9 CASSAAGQGYGANVLTF TGTGCCAGCAGCGCCGCGGGACAGGGGTATGGGGCCAACGTCCTGACTTTC
- TRBJ2-1 - TRBV12-3/TRBV12-4 CASKGLGYNEQFF TGTGCCAGTAAGGGGTTGGGGTACAATGAGCAGTTCTTC
- TRBJ2-5 TRBD2 TRBV9 CASSVVGGYETQYF TGTGCCAGCAGCGTAGTCGGGGGGTATGAGACCCAGTACTTC
few TRBJ2-5 TRBD1 TRBV29-1 CSVAGQGETQYF TGCAGCGTTGCGGGACAGGGCGAGACCCAGTACTTC